The sequence of this TCR beta chain was determined in a study of T cells after posttransplantation cyclophosphamide. Cyclophosphamide on days +3 and +4 followed busulfan-fludarabine conditioning and a marrow graft. TCRdb's table, derived via immunoSEQ multiplex PCR, lists solely in-frame clones and lacks some. The data show fewer than 13,000 clones, around nine tenths seen once. General study results and limits: Recipient CMV seropositivity and CMV reactivation strongly tracked TRB clonality.

The germline gives CDR1 SGHRS, CDR2 YFSETQ. This CDR3 is built from 14 residues. J lost 10 bases, V lost 4 bases, and 8 bases had no gene match. Worth noting for this clone: The antigen is undetermined.

This clonotype was obtained from a young adult male patient who received an allogeneic stem cell transplant from a related donor, was CMV-positive, and had acute GVHD only. The graft donor may be the source of some T cells. This chain connects TRBV5-1 to TRBJ1-1, with 12 bases aligning to TRBD1. The material sequenced was CD4+ T cells sorted from PBMCs, taken after allogeneic stem cell transplant with posttransplant cyclophosphamide. The CDR3 nucleotides are TGCGCCAGCAGCCGGGGACAGGGGGCAGGGGTAGCTTTCTTT. Protein: CASSRGQGAGVAFF.